A single sample is the source of the 18 T cell receptor beta chains below, sequenced in a study of blood T cell repertoires in COVID-19. TCRdb's table, derived via immunoSEQ multiplex PCR, lists solely in-frame clones and lacks some. This table holds 150,000 to 200,000 clones, about 86% found once. The sequenced sample consisted of peripheral blood. The origin of the receptors is a human donor with acute or convalescent COVID-19. The donor label of this sample is uncertain.

V usage is TRBV5-1 and J usage is TRBJ2-1; the D gene is possibly TRBD2 (6 bases). This CDR3 has 15 amino acids. Germline V gene data show CDR1 as SGHRS and CDR2 as YFSETQ. The V gene lost 1 base and the J gene lost 9 bases, with 17 bases spanning the gap. The DNA for the CDR3 is TGCGCCAGCAGCTTGAACAGCGGGTGGGACGGTGAGCAGTTCTTC. Protein: CASSLNSGWDGEQFF.

The rearrangement joins TRBV5-6 to TRBJ2-3; TRBD2 aligns across 9 bases. CDR1 and CDR2 (germline): SGHDT, YYEEEE. The CDR3 runs 17 residues. The V and J ends lost 2 bases and 2 bases, in that order; junction bases with no gene match: 9. The CDR3 is CASSLLLAGGDTDTQYF. As DNA, the CDR3 is TGTGCCAGCAGCTTACTCCTCGCGGGGGGGGACACAGATACGCAGTATTTT.

The table lists this clone with a few counts. This chain uses TRBV19 with TRBJ1-2; D is unresolved. CDR1 LNHDA and CDR2 SQIVND come from the germline V gene (reference sequence). V was clipped by 7 bases and J by 3 bases, with 6 bases between them. CDR3 size: 11 residues. For the CDR3, the DNA is TGTGCCAGTATCAACTACTATGGCTACACCTTC. It yields the protein CASINYYGYTF.

V is TRBV27 and J is TRBJ2-5; 11 nucleotides agree with TRBD2. The trim removed 6 bases at V and 5 bases at J, leaving 5 bases unmatched. The CDR3 consists of 14 residues. Germline-derived CDR1 and CDR2 are MNHEY and SMNVEV (reference sequence). The CDR3 DNA reads TGTGCCAGCAGCCTAGCGGGAGGTAGGGAGACCCAGTACTTC. Its protein product is CASSLAGGRETQYF.

The rearrangement uses TRBV21-1 and TRBJ1-3. TRBV21-1 corresponds to a pseudogene. The CDR3 has 18 residues. The CDR3 is CASSKESAAPGGGNTIYF. The CDR3 DNA sequence: TGTGCCAGCAGCAAAGAGTCGGCAGCACCAGGAGGCGGAAACACCATATATTTT.

V gene TRBV5-8 combines with J gene TRBJ1-3; 8 positions agree with TRBD1. The CDR3 loop spans 19 amino acids. The junction had 14 bases not matched to a gene; V was cut back by 3 bases and J by 0 bases. Germline CDR1 reads SGHTS; CDR2 reads YDEGEE. CDR3 in amino acids: CASSSTTGAIMSSGNTIYF. In nucleotides, the CDR3 is TGTGCCAGCAGCTCCACGACAGGGGCGATCATGAGCTCTGGAAACACCATATATTTT.

The chain is built from TRBV19 and TRBJ1-6; 10 bases agree with TRBD1. The junction had 14 bases not matched to a gene; V was cut back by 5 bases and J by 10 bases. The CDR3 spans 17 residues. Looked up from germline, CDR1 is LNHDA and CDR2 is SQIVND (reference sequence). CDR3 in amino acids: CASSPGVWTGGLSPLHF. The CDR3 DNA sequence: TGTGCCAGTAGTCCGGGGGTATGGACAGGGGGATTATCACCCCTCCACTTT.

The rearrangement joins TRBV18 to TRBJ1-2, with a tentative D call TRBD1 (6 bases). The V gene's germline CDR1 is KGHSH and CDR2 LQKENI. Trimming removed 4 bases from V and 3 bases from J, with 18 bases in between. CDR3 size: 16 residues. CDR3 protein: CASSRTGTQAYYGYTF. CDR3 bases: TGTGCCAGCTCACGCACCGGGACACAAGCGTACTATGGCTACACCTTC.

The chain carries TRBV14 and TRBJ1-1, with no clear D. The germline CDR1 and CDR2 sequences are SGHDN and FVKESK. This CDR3 contains 11 residues. The ends were cut back, 9 bases at V and 1 base at J, with 6 bases in the middle. The CDR3 sequence is CASATNTEAFF. The CDR3 nucleotides read TGTGCCAGTGCTACGAACACTGAAGCTTTCTTT.

This chain connects TRBV5-4 to TRBJ1-2, with 8 positions matching TRBD1. The CDR3 has 15 residues. J was trimmed by 7 bases and V by 0 bases; bases with no gene match: 8. Germline-derived CDR1 and CDR2 are SGHNT and YYREEE (reference sequence). CDR3: CASSLGSRGQSGYTF. In nucleotides, the CDR3 is TGTGCCAGCAGCTTGGGGAGCAGGGGGCAGTCTGGCTACACCTTC.

The chain recombines TRBV7-9 with TRBJ1-2, with no clear D. Trimming removed 0 bases from V and 5 bases from J, with 4 bases in between. The CDR3 totals 12 residues. The germline V gene has CDR1 SEHNR and CDR2 FQNEAQ (reference sequence). This CDR3 reads CASSLAQYGYTF. As DNA, the CDR3 is TGTGCCAGCAGCTTAGCTCAATATGGCTACACCTTC.

This chain joins TRBV2 and TRBJ2-1, with TRBD2 as a possible D gene (5 bases). The CDR3 is 15 amino acids. Germline V gene sequence: CDR1 SNHLY, CDR2 FYNNEI. The V gene lost 10 bases and the J gene lost 1 base, with 17 bases spanning the gap. The CDR3, as DNA: TGTGCCACCAGCAGTGAGGGCGAGTCCTACAATGAGCAGTTCTTC. Translation gives CATSSEGESYNEQFF.

The chain has TRBV19 and TRBJ1-2, with TRBD1 identical over 10 bases. Germline V lookup: CDR1 LNHDA, CDR2 SQIVND (reference sequence). J lost 4 bases, V lost 6 bases, and 2 bases had no gene match. CDR3 length: 13 residues. CDR3 coding DNA: TGTGCCAGTAGATGGACAGGGGGCTATGGCTACACCTTC. Residues: CASRWTGGYGYTF.

J is TRBJ2-1 and V is TRBV2, with TRBD2 identical over 11 bases. There are 17 residues in the CDR3. V dropped 1 base and J dropped 4; count of bases not matched to a gene: 6. The germline gives CDR1 SNHLY, CDR2 FYNNEI. The CDR3 DNA is TGTGCCAGCAGTGAAGACCTACTAGCGGGGGTATACAATGAGCAGTTCTTC. Translated: CASSEDLLAGVYNEQFF.

The chain uses TRBV2 and TRBJ2-7; 9 bases are a match to TRBD2. The CDR3 sequence is 15 residues long. From germline, CDR1 is SNHLY and CDR2 FYNNEI. Trimming removed 2 bases from V and 1 base from J; junction bases left unmatched: 3. The DNA for the CDR3 is TGTGCCAGCAGTGAATTGGCGGGGGGGTCCTACGAGCAGTACTTC. This gives the protein CASSELAGGSYEQYF.

The chain recombines TRBV28 with TRBJ2-1; 7 bases are shared with TRBD1. Trimming took 2 bases from V and 7 from J; bases not matched to a gene: 8. The CDR3 runs to 15 residues. Germline CDR1 and CDR2: MDHEN and SYDVKM. The CDR3 sequence is CASSLVSQGVNEQFF. CDR3 DNA sequence: TGTGCCAGCAGTTTAGTGAGTCAGGGGGTAAATGAGCAGTTCTTC.

The chain carries TRBV6-1 and TRBJ1-5; D uncertain. This CDR3 region has 15 residues. V lost 2 bases and J lost 6, with 14 bases in between. The V gene's germline CDR1 is MNHNS and CDR2 SASEGT. The CDR3 is CASSEPGSAGQPQHF. For the CDR3, the DNA is TGTGCCAGCAGTGAACCAGGTTCGGCTGGTCAGCCCCAGCATTTT.

In this sample, this clone turned up a few times. This rearrangement joins TRBV2 to TRBJ2-7, with D perhaps TRBD2 (5 bases). Trimming stripped 6 bases from V and 4 bases from J, with 10 bases between. The germline V gene encodes CDR1 SNHLY and CDR2 FYNNEI. This CDR3 comprises 12 residues. The CDR3 sequence: CASSPRGYEQYF. The CDR3 nucleotides are TGTGCCAGCAGCCCACGGGGTTACGAGCAGTACTTC.